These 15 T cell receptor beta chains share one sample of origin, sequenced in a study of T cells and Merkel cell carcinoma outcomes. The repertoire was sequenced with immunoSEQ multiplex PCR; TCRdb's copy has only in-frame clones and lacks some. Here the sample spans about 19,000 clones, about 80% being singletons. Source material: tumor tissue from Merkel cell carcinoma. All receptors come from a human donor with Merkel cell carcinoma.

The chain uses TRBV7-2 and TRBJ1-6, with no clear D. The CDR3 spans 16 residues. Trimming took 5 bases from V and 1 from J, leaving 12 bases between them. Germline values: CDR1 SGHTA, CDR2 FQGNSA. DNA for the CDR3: TGTGCCAGCAGCACCCGAGGGTCTTCCTATAATTCACCCCTCCACTTT. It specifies CASSTRGSSYNSPLHF.

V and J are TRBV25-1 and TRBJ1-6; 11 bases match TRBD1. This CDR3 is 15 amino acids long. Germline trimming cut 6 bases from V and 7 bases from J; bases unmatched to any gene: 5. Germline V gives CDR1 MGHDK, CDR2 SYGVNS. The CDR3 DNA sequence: TGTGCCAGCAGCCCAGGACAGGGGGCAAATTCACCCCTCCACTTT. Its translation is CASSPGQGANSPLHF.

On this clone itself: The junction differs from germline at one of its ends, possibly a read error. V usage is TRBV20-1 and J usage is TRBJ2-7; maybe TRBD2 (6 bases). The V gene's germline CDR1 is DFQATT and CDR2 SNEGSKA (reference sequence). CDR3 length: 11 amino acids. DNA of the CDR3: TGCAGTGCTACGCAGGGTCGGGAGCAATACTTC. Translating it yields CSATQGREQYF.

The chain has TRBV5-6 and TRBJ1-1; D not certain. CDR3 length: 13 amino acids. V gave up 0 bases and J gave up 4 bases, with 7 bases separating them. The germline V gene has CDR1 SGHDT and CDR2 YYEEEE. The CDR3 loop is CASSLGQATEAFF. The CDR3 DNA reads TGTGCCAGCAGCTTGGGGCAGGCCACTGAAGCTTTCTTT.

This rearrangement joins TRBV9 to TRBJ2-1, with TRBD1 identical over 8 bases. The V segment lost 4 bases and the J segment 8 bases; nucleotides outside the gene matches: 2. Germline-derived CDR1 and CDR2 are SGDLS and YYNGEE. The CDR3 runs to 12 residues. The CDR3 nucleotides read TGTGCCAGCAGCACGACAGGGGATGAGCAGTTCTTC. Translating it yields CASSTTGDEQFF.

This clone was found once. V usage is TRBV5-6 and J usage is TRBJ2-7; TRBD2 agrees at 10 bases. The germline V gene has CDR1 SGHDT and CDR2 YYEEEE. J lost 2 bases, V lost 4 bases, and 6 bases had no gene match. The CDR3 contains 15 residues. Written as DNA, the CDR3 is TGTGCCAGCAGCCCGGAAGCGGGGGGGCCCTACGAGCAGTACTTC. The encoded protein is CASSPEAGGPYEQYF.

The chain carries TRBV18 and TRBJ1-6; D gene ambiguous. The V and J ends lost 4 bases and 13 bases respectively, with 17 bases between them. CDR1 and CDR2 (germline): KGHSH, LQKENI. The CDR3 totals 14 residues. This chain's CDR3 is CASSLTIRGCPLHF. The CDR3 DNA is TGTGCCAGCTCACTCACAATCCGGGGATGCCCCCTCCACTTT.

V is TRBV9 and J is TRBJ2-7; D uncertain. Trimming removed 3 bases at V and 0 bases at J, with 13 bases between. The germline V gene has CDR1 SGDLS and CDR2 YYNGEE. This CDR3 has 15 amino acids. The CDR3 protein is CASSGSDLTSYEQYF. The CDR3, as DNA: TGTGCCAGCAGCGGGTCAGACTTAACCTCCTACGAGCAGTACTTC.

The DNA of the CDR3 is TGTGCCAGCAGCTTGGGCGCTTACGAGCAGTACTTC. Translating it yields CASSLGAYEQYF. V is TRBV7-9 and J is TRBJ2-7; the D is unclear. V lost 3 bases, J lost 4 bases, and 7 bases lay in between. Germline V lookup: CDR1 SEHNR, CDR2 FQNEAQ (reference sequence). The CDR3 extends over 12 amino acids.

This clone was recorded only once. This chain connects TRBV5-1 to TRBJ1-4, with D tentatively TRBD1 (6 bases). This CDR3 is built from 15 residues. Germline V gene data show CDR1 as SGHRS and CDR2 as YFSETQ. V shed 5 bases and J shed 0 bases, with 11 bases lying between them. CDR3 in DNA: TGCGCCAGCAGTGAGGGGGGTACAACTAATGAAAAACTGTTTTTT. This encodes CASSEGGTTNEKLFF.

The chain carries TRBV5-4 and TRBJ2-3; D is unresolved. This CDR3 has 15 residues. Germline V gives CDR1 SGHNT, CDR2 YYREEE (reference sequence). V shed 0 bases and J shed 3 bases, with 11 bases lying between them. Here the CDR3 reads CASSLGGLGTDTQYF. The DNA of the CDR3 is TGTGCCAGCAGCTTGGGTGGCTTGGGAACAGATACGCAGTATTTT.

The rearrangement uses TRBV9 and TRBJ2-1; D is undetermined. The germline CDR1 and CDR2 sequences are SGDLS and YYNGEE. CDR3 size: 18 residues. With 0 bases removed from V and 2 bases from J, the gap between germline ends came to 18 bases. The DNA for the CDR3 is TGTGCCAGCAGCGTAGACTCGGCCCTTCTCGGAACCTACAATGAGCAGTTCTTC. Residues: CASSVDSALLGTYNEQFF.

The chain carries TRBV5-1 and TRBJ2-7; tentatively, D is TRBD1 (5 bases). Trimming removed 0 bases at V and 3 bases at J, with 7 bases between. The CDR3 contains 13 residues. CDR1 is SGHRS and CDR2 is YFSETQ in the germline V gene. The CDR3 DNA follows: TGCGCCAGCAGCTTGGAGCAGGGCTACGAGCAGTACTTC. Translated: CASSLEQGYEQYF. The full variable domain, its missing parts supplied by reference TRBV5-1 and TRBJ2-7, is KAGVTQTPRYLIKTRGQQVTLSCSPISGHRSVSWYQQTPGQGLQFLFEYFSETQRNKGNFPGRFSGRQFSNSRSEMNVSTLELGDSALYLCASSLEQGYEQYFGPGTRLTVT.

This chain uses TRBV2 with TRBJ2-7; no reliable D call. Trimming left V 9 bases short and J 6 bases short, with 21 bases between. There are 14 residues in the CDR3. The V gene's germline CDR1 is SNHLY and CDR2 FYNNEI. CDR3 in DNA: TGTGCCAGAGAACGGACGGCGGCAGATGGCGAGCAGTACTTC. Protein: CARERTAADGEQYF. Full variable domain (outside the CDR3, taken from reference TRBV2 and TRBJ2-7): EPEVTQTPSHQVTQMGQEVILRCVPISNHLYFYWYRQILGQKVEFLVSFYNNEISEKSEIFDDQFSVERPDGSNFTLKIRSTKLEDSAMYFCARERTAADGEQYFGPGTRLTVT.

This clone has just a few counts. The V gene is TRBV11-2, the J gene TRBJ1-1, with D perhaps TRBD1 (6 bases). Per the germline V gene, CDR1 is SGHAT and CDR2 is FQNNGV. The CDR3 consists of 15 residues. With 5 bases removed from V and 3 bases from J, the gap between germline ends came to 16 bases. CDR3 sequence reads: CASSAGGTRDTEAFF. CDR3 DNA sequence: TGTGCCAGCAGCGCAGGCGGGACACGGGACACTGAAGCTTTCTTT.